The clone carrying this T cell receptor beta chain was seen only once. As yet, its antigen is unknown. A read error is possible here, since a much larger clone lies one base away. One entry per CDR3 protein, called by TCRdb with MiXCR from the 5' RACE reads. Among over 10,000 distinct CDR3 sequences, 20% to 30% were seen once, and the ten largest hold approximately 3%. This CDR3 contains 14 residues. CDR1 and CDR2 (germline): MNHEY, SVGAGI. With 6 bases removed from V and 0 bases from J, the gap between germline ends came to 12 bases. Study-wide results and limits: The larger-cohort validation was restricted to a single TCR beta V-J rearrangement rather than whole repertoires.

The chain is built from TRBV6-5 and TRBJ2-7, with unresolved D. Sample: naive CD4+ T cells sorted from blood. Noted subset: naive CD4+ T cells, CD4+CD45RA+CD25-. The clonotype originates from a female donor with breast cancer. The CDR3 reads CASRDGYSSYEQYF. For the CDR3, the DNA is TGTGCCAGCAGAGACGGCTACAGCTCCTACGAGCAGTACTTC.